These 21 T cell receptor beta chains originate from one sample sequenced in a study of cytomegalovirus exposure and HLA in healthy donors. 13 Jbeta primers and 60 Vbeta primers were used for the PCR. The repertoire was sequenced with immunoSEQ multiplex PCR; TCRdb's copy has only in-frame clones and lacks some. The sample holds 160,000 or so clones, 84% seen once. The source material was PBMCs. The receptor source for this set is a man over 45 in good health and CMV-seropositive.

The CDR3 DNA reads as TGCGCCAGCAGCTTGGTGGACAGGACCTACAATGAGCAGTTCTTC. As protein: CASSLVDRTYNEQFF. V usage is TRBV5-1 and J usage is TRBJ2-1; the match to TRBD1 covers 7 bases. V lost 0 bases and J lost 2; bases outside the gene matches: 2. CDR1 and CDR2 from the germline V gene are SGHRS and YFSETQ. The CDR3 runs to 15 residues. The variable domain in full, completed from reference TRBV5-1 and TRBJ2-1, reads KAGVTQTPRYLIKTRGQQVTLSCSPISGHRSVSWYQQTPGQGLQFLFEYFSETQRNKGNFPGRFSGRQFSNSRSEMNVSTLELGDSALYLCASSLVDRTYNEQFFGPGTRLTVL.

A remark on this clone: This CDR3 fails to terminate in the conserved phenylalanine or tryptophan, so it likely reflects a read error. The chain couples TRBV15 to TRBJ1-5; 10 nucleotides match TRBD1. J was trimmed by 7 bases and V by 5 bases; bases with no gene match: 8. Germline CDR1 is LNHNV and CDR2 is YYDKDF (reference sequence). The CDR3 spans 15 residues. CDR3 region: CATSADRGRSQPQHL. CDR3 coding DNA: TGTGCCACCAGCGCCGACAGGGGGCGAAGCCAGCCCCAGCATCTT.

V is TRBV28 and J is TRBJ2-1; TRBD2 matches at 10 bases. This CDR3 is built from 14 residues. CDR1 is MDHEN, CDR2 SYDVKM, per germline. V lost 3 bases and J lost 9; bases outside the gene matches: 5. The CDR3: CASSFIAGGREQFF. CDR3 DNA sequence: TGTGCCAGCAGTTTCATAGCGGGAGGCCGTGAGCAGTTCTTC.

This rearrangement joins TRBV25-1 to TRBJ1-4, with D perhaps TRBD1 (5 bases). Germline CDR1 reads MGHDK; CDR2 reads SYGVNS. V was trimmed by 4 bases and J by 3 bases, leaving 15 bases between them. The CDR3 is made up of 16 amino acids. The CDR3: CASSGAQGTPNEKLFF. CDR3 DNA: TGTGCCAGCAGTGGGGCCCAGGGTACTCCTAATGAAAAACTGTTTTTT.

The CDR3 sequence is CASSKSGSPYNEQFF. CDR3 bases: TGTGCCAGCAGTAAAAGCGGGAGCCCCTACAATGAGCAGTTCTTC. V and J are TRBV6-5 and TRBJ2-1; TRBD2 matches at 8 bases. Unmatched junction bases numbered 5, after V lost 5 bases and J lost 2 bases. The CDR3 runs to 15 residues. In germline, CDR1 is MNHEY, CDR2 SVGAGI.

J is TRBJ2-3 and V is TRBV19; D remains ambiguous. CDR3 length equals 15 residues. The V gene lost 3 bases and the J gene lost 0 bases, with 10 bases spanning the gap. Looked up from germline, CDR1 is LNHDA and CDR2 is SQIVND (reference sequence). The CDR3 is CASSMPRISTDTQYF. In DNA form, the CDR3 reads TGTGCCAGTAGTATGCCTAGAATTAGCACAGATACGCAGTATTTT.

The V gene is TRBV6-1, the J gene TRBJ2-5; D is uncertain. V was pared by 8 bases and J by 5 bases, with 15 bases between. The germline gives CDR1 MNHNS, CDR2 SASEGT. The CDR3 totals 13 residues. This chain's CDR3 is CASSKPVEETQYF. CDR3 DNA sequence: TGTGCCAGCTCAAAACCGGTTGAGGAGACCCAGTACTTC.

This clone has only one observation. The CDR3 is CASSLDMNTEAFF. CDR3 DNA: TGTGCCAGCAGCTTAGACATGAACACTGAAGCTTTCTTT. The J gene is TRBJ1-1, the V gene TRBV7-7; D uncertain. Trimming stripped 1 base from V and 0 bases from J, with 3 bases between. Germline CDR1 is SSHAT and CDR2 is FNYEAQ (reference sequence). This CDR3 spans 13 amino acids.

Only a few counts were recorded for this clone. V gene TRBV2 combines with J gene TRBJ1-1; TRBD1 matches 8 bases. Germline V gene sequence: CDR1 SNHLY, CDR2 FYNNEI. The CDR3 covers 14 residues. Losses at the gene ends were 5 bases for V and 5 bases for J; bases not matched to a gene: 7. DNA of the CDR3: TGTGCCAGCAGTCTCACAGGGGGGAAAACTGAAGCTTTCTTT. Residues: CASSLTGGKTEAFF.

The chain has TRBV5-4 and TRBJ1-1, with a possible D match to TRBD1 (6 bases). V gave up 0 bases and J gave up 4 bases, with 10 bases separating them. Per the germline V gene, CDR1 is SGHNT and CDR2 is YYREEE (reference sequence). The CDR3 totals 14 residues. This CDR3 is CASSLGQVGTEAFF. CDR3 in DNA: TGTGCCAGCAGCTTGGGACAGGTGGGCACTGAAGCTTTCTTT.

The V gene is TRBV10-2, the J gene TRBJ2-5; possibly TRBD2 for D (6 bases). With 6 bases removed from V and 5 bases from J, the gap between germline ends came to 13 bases. CDR1 is WSHSY, CDR2 SAAADI, per germline. The CDR3 is 13 amino acids. The CDR3 DNA reads TGCGCCAGCAGCGTCACTAGCTGGGAGACCCAGTACTTC. Translation: CASSVTSWETQYF.

Details on this clone: One end of the junction fails to match germline, which may point to a read error. The chain couples TRBV10-2 to TRBJ1-2, with 7 bases fitting TRBD1. Germline V gene data show CDR1 as WSHSY and CDR2 as SAAADI. CDR3 size: 12 residues. The CDR3 loop is CASTEGADGYTF. The CDR3, as DNA: TGCGCCAGCACTGAGGGGGCGGATGGCTACACCTTC.

Only one count was recorded for this clone. The chain couples TRBV6-1 to TRBJ2-7; weak D call: TRBD1 (6 bases). Trimming pared 8 bases from V and 2 bases from J, leaving 10 bases between. Germline CDR1 and CDR2: MNHNS and SASEGT. This CDR3 is 12 amino acids long. In DNA, the CDR3 is TGTGCCAGCGGGGGCGTGACCTACGAGCAGTACTTC. This sequence encodes CASGGVTYEQYF.

This chain links TRBV6-6 with TRBJ2-1; D ambiguous. The germline V gene encodes CDR1 MNHNY and CDR2 SVGAGI (reference sequence). V was trimmed by 5 bases and J by 6 bases, leaving 11 bases between them. The CDR3 has 13 amino acids. DNA of the CDR3: TGTGCCAGCAGTGGTCTAGATTTCAATGAGCAGTTCTTC. Its protein is CASSGLDFNEQFF.

V usage is TRBV6-1 and J usage is TRBJ2-7; the D is unclear. Germline CDR1 is MNHNS and CDR2 is SASEGT. Trimming removed 7 bases at V and 0 bases at J, with 10 bases between. CDR3 length: 13 residues. The CDR3 bases are TGTGCCAGCACCCGACACAACTCCTACGAGCAGTACTTC. Its protein is CASTRHNSYEQYF.

This chain uses TRBV5-5 with TRBJ1-5; the match to TRBD1 covers 8 bases. The CDR3 is 15 residues long. Germline assignment: CDR1 SGHKS and CDR2 YYEKEE (reference sequence). V gave up 4 bases and J gave up 4 bases; unmatched junction bases: 7. The chain's CDR3 is CASSTGQVLNQPQHF. In DNA, the CDR3 is TGTGCCAGCAGCACGGGACAGGTGCTGAATCAGCCCCAGCATTTT.

This chain uses TRBV2 with TRBJ2-2, with 12 bases identical to TRBD2. The germline gives CDR1 SNHLY, CDR2 FYNNEI. V gave up 4 bases and J gave up 0 bases; unmatched junction bases: 6. The CDR3 consists of 18 residues. The CDR3 bases are TGTGCCAGCAGTGGACTAGCGGGGGCCCACTCGAACACCGGGGAGCTGTTTTTT. Protein sequence: CASSGLAGAHSNTGELFF.

The chain carries TRBV11-3 and TRBJ2-1; D gene ambiguous. Germline values: CDR1 SGHNT, CDR2 YENEEA. The CDR3 extends over 15 amino acids. The V end lost 3 bases, the J end lost 0 bases, and 9 bases lay between the germline ends. Here the CDR3 DNA reads TGTGCCAGCAGCTTTCGATTGAGCTCCTACAATGAGCAGTTCTTC. Translated: CASSFRLSSYNEQFF.

The chain recombines TRBV7-9 with TRBJ1-2; TRBD1 is a possible D gene (6 bases). This CDR3 has 15 amino acids. Germline V gene lookup returns CDR1 SEHNR and CDR2 FQNEAQ (reference sequence). Deletions cut 2 bases from V and 5 bases from J, with 15 bases between. CDR3 nucleotide sequence: TGTGCCAGCAGCTTAAACACAGGGACTATATATGGCTACACCTTC. Protein sequence: CASSLNTGTIYGYTF.

This chain links TRBV29-1 with TRBJ2-5; 11 nucleotides agree with TRBD1. The CDR3 is made up of 15 amino acids. Per the germline V gene, CDR1 is SQVTM and CDR2 is ANQGSEA. Germline trimming cut 4 bases from V and 5 bases from J; bases unmatched to any gene: 9. The CDR3 DNA follows: TGCAGCGTTGGGCGGGACAGGGGGAGTTATGAGACCCAGTACTTC. Encoded protein: CSVGRDRGSYETQYF.

The chain combines TRBV29-1 with TRBJ1-2, with D unresolved. The CDR3 has 13 amino acids. Germline V gene lookup returns CDR1 SQVTM and CDR2 ANQGSEA. V gave up 3 bases and J gave up 3 bases, with 11 bases separating them. The CDR3 coding sequence is TGCAGCGTTGAGCCCTGGGAGGACTATGGCTACACCTTC. Its protein product is CSVEPWEDYGYTF.